This TCR beta chain stems from a study of identical twins. Study findings and constraints: Invariant T cells like MAIT and iNKT could partly confound the zero-insertion analyses. Twins' excess sharing was less marked for out-of-frame beta sequences. Within cord blood, abundant beta clonotypes carried fewer insertions, but memory repertoires showed no such trend.

Healthy Caucasian donors formed the entire cohort. TCRdb analysed the 5' RACE reads with MiXCR anew, one entry per CDR3 protein. Here the sample spans roughly 350,000 distinct CDR3 sequences, approximately 10% being singletons. There are a few counts of this clonotype. Its antigen is currently unknown. The CDR3 is 14 amino acids. The ends lost 0 bases at V and 4 bases at J; junction bases unmatched: 3. CDR1 and CDR2 (germline): DFQATT, SNEGSKA (reference sequence). This TCR was recovered from a woman aged 45 to 65 in good health. The sample consisted of naive T cells sorted from blood. The V gene is TRBV20-1, the J gene TRBJ2-7, with TRBD2 matching over 10 bases. CDR3 protein: CSARDPLAGYEQYF. The CDR3 DNA reads as TGCAGTGCTAGAGATCCACTAGCGGGGTACGAGCAGTACTTC.